Presented here are 30 T cell receptor beta chains from one specimen sequenced in a study of blood T cell repertoires in COVID-19. Here immunoSEQ multiplex PCR was the method, and the copy in TCRdb shows in-frame clones only, minus some. The sample gives about 220,000 clones, 80% to 90% of which show up once; 9.7% is in the top ten. The sequencing sample was made of peripheral blood. The receptors stem from a man over 45 with active or convalescent COVID-19.

The chain employs TRBV5-8 and TRBJ1-5, with TRBD1 matching 8 bases. CDR1 and CDR2 from the germline V gene are SGHTS and YDEGEE. The CDR3 contains 15 residues. With 4 bases clipped from V and 4 bases from J, the junction kept 7 bases outside the gene matches. The CDR3: CASSHRQGWNQPQHF. CDR3 DNA sequence: TGTGCCAGCAGCCATCGACAGGGGTGGAATCAGCCCCAGCATTTT. The complete variable domain, with remaining parts taken from reference TRBV5-8 and TRBJ1-5, reads EAGVTQSPTHLIKTRGQQATLRCSPISGHTSVYWYQQALGLGLQFLLWYDEGEERNRGNFPPRFSGRQFPNYSSELNVNALELEDSALYLCASSHRQGWNQPQHFGDGTRLSIL.

The chain employs TRBV5-3 and TRBJ2-7; 13 bases map to TRBD2. TRBV5-3 is recorded as an ORF, its role being uncertain. V was clipped by 3 bases and J by 0 bases; unmatched bases: 6. This CDR3 has 17 amino acids. The CDR3 coding sequence is TGTGCCAGAAGCTCATCTGGGACTAGCGGGACCTCCTACGAGCAGTACGTC. It yields the protein CARSSSGTSGTSYEQYV.

The gene calls are TRBV11-3 and TRBJ1-3; 7 bases map to TRBD1. Losses at the gene ends were 5 bases for V and 0 bases for J; bases not matched to a gene: 13. This CDR3 contains 18 residues. Germline values: CDR1 SGHNT, CDR2 YENEEA. The CDR3 region is CASSQADRVFISGNTIYF. As DNA, the CDR3 is TGTGCCAGCAGCCAAGCAGACAGGGTGTTTATCTCTGGAAACACCATATATTTT.

The rearrangement joins TRBV28 to TRBJ1-4, with 9 bases aligning to TRBD1. Germline values: CDR1 MDHEN, CDR2 SYDVKM. Unmatched junction bases numbered 9, after V lost 4 bases and J lost 6 bases. The CDR3 length is 16 residues. The CDR3 here is CASSSPPGQGDEKLFF. The CDR3 bases are TGTGCCAGCAGTTCCCCCCCGGGACAGGGCGATGAAAAACTGTTTTTT.

In this sample, this clone turned up a few times. V is TRBV6-2 or TRBV6-3 and J is TRBJ1-5; D remains unclear. CDR1 MNHEY and CDR2 SVGEGT come from the germline V gene. The CDR3 is 13 residues long. Trimming removed 4 bases from V and 6 bases from J, with 10 bases in between. The CDR3 region has the DNA TGTGCCAGCAGTTCCCCTCCCTTTCAGCCCCAGCATTTT. It specifies CASSSPPFQPQHF.

This chain connects TRBV28 to TRBJ2-7, with a possible D match to TRBD1 (6 bases). This CDR3 has 14 residues. V lost 1 base to trimming and J lost 1 base, with 8 bases between them. Germline lookup yields CDR1 MDHEN and CDR2 SYDVKM. As DNA, the CDR3 is TGTGCCAGCAGTTTATTTGGACAGTCCTACGAGCAGTACTTC. It is translated as CASSLFGQSYEQYF.

The chain carries TRBV18 and TRBJ1-1, with a tentative D call TRBD1 (6 bases). The germline V gene has CDR1 KGHSH and CDR2 LQKENI. The CDR3 consists of 13 residues. Between the trimmed V and J ends, which lost 2 bases and 6 bases, there was a span of 10 bases. CDR3 DNA sequence: TGTGCCAGCTCACCAACAGGGATAGCTGAAGCTTTCTTT. Amino acids: CASSPTGIAEAFF.

The CDR3 DNA is TGTGCCAGCTCACCAGAGGGGGCGTACACCGGGGAGCTGTTTTTT. As protein: CASSPEGAYTGELFF. The chain carries TRBV18 and TRBJ2-2; 7 positions match TRBD1. This CDR3 region has 15 residues. Trimming removed 2 bases from V and 3 bases from J; junction bases left unmatched: 3. The germline V gene has CDR1 KGHSH and CDR2 LQKENI.

The chain recombines TRBV4-2 with TRBJ2-3; TRBD2 agrees at 7 bases. The length of the CDR3 is 17 residues. The V segment lost 0 bases and the J segment 0 bases; nucleotides outside the gene matches: 6. In germline, CDR1 is LGHNA, CDR2 YNFKEQ. The DNA for the CDR3 is TGTGCCAGCAGCCAAGATCTAGGAGCGGGGAGCACAGATACGCAGTATTTT. Protein: CASSQDLGAGSTDTQYF.

The chain joins TRBV7-2 to TRBJ1-3; the D gene is possibly TRBD1 (6 bases). The CDR3 totals 17 residues. Germline V gene sequence: CDR1 SGHTA, CDR2 FQGNSA. Trimming left V 1 base short and J 2 bases short, with 15 bases between. The CDR3 nucleotides are TGTGCCAGCAGCTTAGTATTCTGGGACATCGCTGGAAACACCATATATTTT. Encoded protein: CASSLVFWDIAGNTIYF. Together with reference TRBV7-2 and TRBJ1-3, the CDR3 gives the full variable domain: GAGVSQSPSNKVTEKGKDVELRCDPISGHTALYWYRQSLGQGLEFLIYFQGNSAPDKSGLPSDRFSAERTGGSVSTLTIQRTQQEDSAVYLCASSLVFWDIAGNTIYFGEGSWLTVV.

The rearrangement joins TRBV3-1 (or the pseudogene TRBV3-2) to TRBJ2-3; 7 positions match TRBD1. Germline CDR1 LGHDT, CDR2 YNNKEL (reference sequence). This CDR3 contains 15 residues. V gave up 4 bases and J gave up 1 base; unmatched junction bases: 5. CDR3 amino acids: CASSPRQGRTDTQYF. The DNA of the CDR3 is TGTGCCAGCAGCCCGCGACAGGGACGCACAGATACGCAGTATTTT.

The rearrangement links TRBV12-3 or TRBV12-4 to TRBJ2-7, with TRBD1 matching over 8 bases. This CDR3 has 12 residues. V shed 6 bases and J 9 bases; nucleotides not matched to a gene: 7. This CDR3 reads CASSKDREVQYF. The CDR3 region has the DNA TGTGCCAGCAGCAAGGACAGGGAAGTGCAGTACTTC.

The chain joins TRBV28 to TRBJ2-5, with D possibly being TRBD1 (5 bases). The ends were cut back, 5 bases at V and 1 base at J, with 14 bases in the middle. The CDR3 runs 15 residues. Germline CDR1 is MDHEN and CDR2 is SYDVKM. The CDR3 DNA is TGTGCCAGCAGTCTGACTGGGGCCCCCCAAGAGACCCAGTACTTC. It specifies CASSLTGAPQETQYF.

This sequence joins TRBV20-1 and TRBJ2-5, with D uncertain. V was pared by 0 bases and J by 5 bases, with 4 bases between. This CDR3 contains 11 residues. Germline CDR1 and CDR2: DFQATT and SNEGSKA (reference sequence). In DNA, the CDR3 is TGCAGTGCTAGAGATCCGGAGACCCAGTACTTC. Translation gives CSARDPETQYF.

This rearrangement joins TRBV3-1 (or the pseudogene TRBV3-2) to TRBJ1-1, with 8 bases lining up with TRBD1. Germline CDR1 is LGHDT and CDR2 is YNNKEL (reference sequence). The CDR3 has 17 residues. Trimming cost V 2 bases and J 4 bases; bases outside gene matches: 12. CDR3 residues: CASSQITAGTGATEAFF. The CDR3 DNA sequence: TGTGCCAGCAGCCAAATCACCGCCGGGACAGGCGCCACTGAAGCTTTCTTT.

The J gene is TRBJ1-1, the V gene TRBV6-2 or TRBV6-3; D is ambiguous. Per germline, CDR1 MNHEY and CDR2 SVGEGT. V gave up 5 bases and J gave up 1 base, with 20 bases separating them. The CDR3 is 17 residues long. The CDR3 region is CASSHPAWEPGNTEAFF. In nucleotides, the CDR3 is TGTGCCAGCAGTCACCCCGCGTGGGAGCCAGGGAACACTGAAGCTTTCTTT.

V gene TRBV9 combines with J gene TRBJ2-2; D remains unclear. Germline CDR1 reads SGDLS; CDR2 reads YYNGEE. The ends were cut back, 1 base at V and 3 bases at J, with 10 bases in the middle. CDR3 size: 15 residues. Written as DNA, the CDR3 is TGTGCCAGCAGCGTAACGGAACGGGACACCGGGGAGCTGTTTTTT. Translating gives CASSVTERDTGELFF.

This chain links TRBV20-1 with TRBJ2-3; D gene ambiguous. CDR1 and CDR2 (germline): DFQATT, SNEGSKA (reference sequence). The V gene lost 4 bases and the J gene lost 2 bases, with 4 bases spanning the gap. The CDR3 covers 11 residues. CDR3 loop: CSATYTDTQYF. In nucleotides, the CDR3 is TGCAGTGCTACTTACACAGATACGCAGTATTTT.

This clone was picked up a small number of times. The chain combines TRBV6-5 with TRBJ2-3; 7 bases map to TRBD1. CDR1 and CDR2 (germline): MNHEY, SVGAGI. V shed 4 bases and J 2 bases; nucleotides not matched to a gene: 9. The CDR3 is 16 residues long. CDR3 DNA: TGTGCCAGCAGTTCGCGACAGGGACACCCCACAGATACGCAGTATTTT. Residues: CASSSRQGHPTDTQYF.

This chain connects TRBV5-6 to TRBJ1-6, with 7 bases fitting TRBD1. V gave up 3 bases and J gave up 9 bases; unmatched junction bases: 12. The CDR3 consists of 16 residues. Germline assignment: CDR1 SGHDT and CDR2 YYEEEE. The chain's CDR3 is CASSSIWGTAVSPLHF. DNA for the CDR3: TGTGCCAGCAGCTCAATATGGGGGACAGCCGTTTCACCCCTCCACTTT.

This chain joins TRBV7-2 and TRBJ2-1, with D unclear. With 2 bases removed from V and 5 bases from J, the gap between germline ends came to 19 bases. The CDR3 consists of 17 residues. Germline CDR1 reads SGHTA; CDR2 reads FQGNSA. The DNA for the CDR3 is TGTGCCAGCAGCTTAAGTTACGGCGAGGCGGTGAACAATGAGCAGTTCTTC. Translating gives CASSLSYGEAVNNEQFF.

The chain links TRBV7-2 to TRBJ1-6; TRBD1 agrees at 9 bases. This CDR3 contains 16 residues. Germline V lookup: CDR1 SGHTA, CDR2 FQGNSA. Trimming cost V 5 bases and J 6 bases; bases outside gene matches: 8. The CDR3 DNA sequence: TGTGCCAGCAGCCCCCGGACAGGGGCGTCTAATTCACCCCTCCACTTT. The encoded protein is CASSPRTGASNSPLHF.

The rearrangement links TRBV12-5 to TRBJ2-1; TRBD2 aligns across 10 bases. Germline trimming cut 3 bases from V and 6 bases from J; bases unmatched to any gene: 8. CDR1 is LGHNT, CDR2 FRNRAP, per germline. The CDR3 spans 16 residues. The CDR3 is CASGLIAGGYGNEQFF. In DNA form, the CDR3 reads TGTGCTAGTGGTTTAATAGCGGGAGGTTACGGCAATGAGCAGTTCTTC. Using reference TRBV12-5 and TRBJ2-1 for the parts outside the CDR3, the full variable domain is DARVTQTPRHKVTEMGQEVTMRCQPILGHNTVFWYRQTMMQGLELLAYFRNRAPLDDSGMPKDRFSAEMPDATLATLKIQPSEPRDSAVYFCASGLIAGGYGNEQFFGPGTRLTVL.

The chain uses TRBV7-9 and TRBJ1-1; 9 bases map to TRBD1. Germline V CDR1 and CDR2: SEHNR, FQNEAQ (reference sequence). The CDR3 covers 14 residues. J lost 11 bases, V lost 5 bases, and 12 bases had no gene match. CDR3 in DNA: TGTGCCAGCAGCGAAGGACAGGGGAGGACGAAGGCTTTCTTT. Residues: CASSEGQGRTKAFF.

This clone was picked up a small number of times. This sequence joins TRBV3-1 (or the pseudogene TRBV3-2) and TRBJ2-3, with TRBD2 identical over 9 bases. The CDR3 runs 15 residues. Trimming cost V 4 bases and J 14 bases; bases outside gene matches: 16. Germline CDR1 reads LGHDT; CDR2 reads YNNKEL (reference sequence). This chain's CDR3 is CASSPLIKEREVRYF. The DNA of the CDR3 is TGTGCCAGCAGCCCTCTCATTAAAGAGCGGGAGGTGAGGTATTTT.

This clone appeared once. The chain uses TRBV2 and TRBJ2-3; TRBD1 matches 8 bases. The CDR3 extends over 14 amino acids. The germline CDR1 and CDR2 sequences are SNHLY and FYNNEI. V shed 6 bases and J 0 bases; nucleotides not matched to a gene: 2. In DNA form, the CDR3 reads TGTGCCAGCAGAAGGGACAGGAGCACAGATACGCAGTATTTT. It encodes CASRRDRSTDTQYF.

V usage is TRBV19 and J usage is TRBJ1-2; a possible D gene is TRBD1 (5 bases). This CDR3 is built from 14 residues. Germline V gene data show CDR1 as LNHDA and CDR2 as SQIVND (reference sequence). With 2 bases removed from V and 4 bases from J, the gap between germline ends came to 11 bases. In DNA, the CDR3 is TGTGCCAGTAGTATACTACCAGGGCTCTATGGCTACACCTTC. Translating it yields CASSILPGLYGYTF.

The chain couples TRBV2 to TRBJ1-2; 9 nucleotides line up with TRBD1. This CDR3 contains 14 residues. V was pared by 1 base and J by 7 bases, with 4 bases of the junction left unmatched. The V gene's germline CDR1 is SNHLY and CDR2 FYNNEI. CDR3 in amino acids: CASSEGTGESGYTF. The CDR3 nucleotides read TGTGCCAGCAGTGAAGGGACAGGGGAAAGTGGCTACACCTTC.

This clone was seen only once. The rearrangement links TRBV3-1 (or the pseudogene TRBV3-2) to TRBJ2-5, with a weak D call TRBD1 (5 bases). Trimming stripped 1 base from V and 7 bases from J, with 13 bases between. Germline loops: CDR1 LGHDT, CDR2 YNNKEL (reference sequence). CDR3 length equals 14 residues. This CDR3 is CASSQGPGLGTQYF. CDR3 in DNA: TGTGCCAGCAGCCAAGGTCCAGGGTTGGGGACCCAGTACTTC.

This clone is a singleton in its sample. The chain employs TRBV18 and TRBJ1-5, with unresolved D. Germline V lookup: CDR1 KGHSH, CDR2 LQKENI. Trimming cost V 2 bases and J 5 bases, with 4 bases left between them. This CDR3 comprises 12 residues. CDR3 sequence (DNA): TGTGCCAGCTCACCAGGAGATCAGCCCCAGCATTTT. This encodes CASSPGDQPQHF.